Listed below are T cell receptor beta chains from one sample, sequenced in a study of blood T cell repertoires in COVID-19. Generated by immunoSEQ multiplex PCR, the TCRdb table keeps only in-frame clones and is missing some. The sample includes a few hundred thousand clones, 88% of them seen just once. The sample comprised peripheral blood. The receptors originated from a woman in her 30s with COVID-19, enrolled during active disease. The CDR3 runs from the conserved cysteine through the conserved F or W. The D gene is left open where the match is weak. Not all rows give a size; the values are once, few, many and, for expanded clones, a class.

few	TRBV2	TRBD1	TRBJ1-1	CASSAGTVAVGAFF	TGTGCCAGCAGTGCCGGGACAGTGGCCGTCGGAGCTTTCTTT
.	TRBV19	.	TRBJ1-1	CASSIDRETEAFF	TGTGCCAGTAGTATAGATCGGGAAACCGAAGCTTTCTTT
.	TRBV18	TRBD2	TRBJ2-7	CASSPTSSGTMQYF	TGTGCCAGCTCACCAACGTCTAGCGGGACGATGCAGTACTTC
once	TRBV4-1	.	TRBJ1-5	CASSPLQQENQPQHF	TGCGCCAGCAGCCCTCTTCAACAGGAGAATCAGCCCCAGCATTTT
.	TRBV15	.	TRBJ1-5	CATSRDRTGNQPQHF	TGTGCCACCAGCAGAGATAGAACGGGCAATCAGCCCCAGCATTTT
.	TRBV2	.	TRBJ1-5	CASSAQGRLGPQHF	TGTGCCAGCAGTGCACAGGGCCGCCTTGGGCCCCAGCATTTT
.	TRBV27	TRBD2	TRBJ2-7	CASRLAGGTYEQYF	TGTGCCAGCCGACTAGCGGGAGGTACCTACGAGCAGTACTTC
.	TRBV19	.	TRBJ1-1	CASSIGMRTEAFF	TGTGCCAGTAGTATCGGGATGCGTACTGAAGCTTTCTTT
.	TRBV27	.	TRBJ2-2	CASSFYGGELFF	TGTGCCAGCAGTTTTTACGGCGGGGAGCTGTTTTTT
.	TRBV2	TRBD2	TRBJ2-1	CASSSGRWNEQFF	TGTGCCAGCAGTAGCGGGAGATGGAATGAGCAGTTCTTC
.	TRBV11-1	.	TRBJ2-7	CASSARSGVYEQYF	TGTGCCAGCAGTGCGCGTTCGGGAGTCTACGAGCAGTACTTC
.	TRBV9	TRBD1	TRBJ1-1	CASSRGQLSEAFF	TGTGCCAGCAGCCGGGGACAGCTGTCTGAAGCTTTCTTT
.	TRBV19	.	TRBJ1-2	CASHGQGLENYGYTF	TGTGCCAGTCACGGTCAGGGGCTGGAAAACTATGGCTACACCTTC
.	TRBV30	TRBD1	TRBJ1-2	CARGSAYGQGPYGYTF	TGTGCTCGCGGCTCTGCCTACGGACAGGGCCCCTATGGCTACACCTTC
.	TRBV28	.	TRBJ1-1	CASRGTRNTEAFF	TGTGCCAGCAGGGGCACGCGGAACACTGAAGCTTTCTTT
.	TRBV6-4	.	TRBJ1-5	CASVGGNNSNQPQHF	TGTGCCAGCGTAGGAGGGAACAATAGCAATCAGCCCCAGCATTTT
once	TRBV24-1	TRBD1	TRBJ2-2	CATSDNYRGAGELFF	TGTGCCACCAGTGATAACTACAGGGGAGCGGGGGAGCTGTTTTTT
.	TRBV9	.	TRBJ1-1	CASSFSSGGSEAFF	TGTGCCAGCAGCTTTTCGTCGGGGGGTTCTGAAGCTTTCTTT
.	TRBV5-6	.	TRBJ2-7	CASSLGGPSSYEQYF	TGTGCCAGCAGCTTGGGAGGTCCGAGCTCCTACGAGCAGTACTTC
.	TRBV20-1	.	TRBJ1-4	CSATDEKLFF	TGCAGCGCTACAGATGAAAAACTGTTTTTT
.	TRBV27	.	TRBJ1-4	CAARVGGGRLGTGGTNEKLFF	TGTGCCGCGAGGGTGGGAGGAGGACGTCTGGGTACGGGGGGAACTAATGAAAAACTGTTTTTT
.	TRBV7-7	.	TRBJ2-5	CASSPTGNGGETQYF	TGTGCTAGCAGCCCCACAGGAAACGGGGGAGAGACCCAGTACTTC
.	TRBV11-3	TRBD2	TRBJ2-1	CASSEGLAGDTEQFF	TGTGCCAGCAGCGAGGGACTAGCGGGAGACACTGAGCAGTTCTTC
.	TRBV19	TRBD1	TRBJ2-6	CASSIAQGAGANVLTF	TGTGCCAGTAGTATAGCCCAGGGGGCTGGGGCCAACGTCCTGACTTTC
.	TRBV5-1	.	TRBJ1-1	CASSLQGQTEAFF	TGCGCCAGCAGCTTGCAGGGGCAGACTGAAGCTTTCTTT
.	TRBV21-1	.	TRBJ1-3	CASRWGGGGNTIYF	TGTGCCAGCAGGTGGGGGGGAGGAGGAAACACCATATATTTT
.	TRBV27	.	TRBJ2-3	CASRRRGDPTDTQYF	TGTGCCAGCAGACGTCGCGGGGATCCCACAGATACGCAGTATTTT
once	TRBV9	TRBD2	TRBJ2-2	CASSVPGGGELFF	TGTGCCAGCAGCGTTCCGGGGGGCGGGGAGCTGTTTTTT
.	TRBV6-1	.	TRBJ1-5	CASSEQGNQPQHF	TGTGCCAGCAGTGAACAGGGCAATCAGCCCCAGCATTTT
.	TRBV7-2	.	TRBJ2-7	CASSFNRAYEQYF	TGTGCCAGCAGCTTCAACAGGGCCTACGAGCAGTACTTC
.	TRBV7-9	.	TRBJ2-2	CASSLGLGDTGELFF	TGTGCCAGCAGCTTAGGTCTAGGTGACACCGGGGAGCTGTTTTTT